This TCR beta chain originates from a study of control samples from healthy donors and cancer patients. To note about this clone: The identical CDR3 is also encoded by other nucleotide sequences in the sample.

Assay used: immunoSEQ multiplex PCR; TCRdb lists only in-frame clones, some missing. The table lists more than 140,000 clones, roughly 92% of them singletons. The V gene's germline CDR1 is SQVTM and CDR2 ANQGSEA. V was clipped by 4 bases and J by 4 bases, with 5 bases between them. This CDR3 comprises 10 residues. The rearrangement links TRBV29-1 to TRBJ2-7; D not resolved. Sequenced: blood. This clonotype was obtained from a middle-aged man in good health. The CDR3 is CSVGGYEQYF. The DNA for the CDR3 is TGCAGCGTTGGGGGTTACGAGCAGTACTTC.